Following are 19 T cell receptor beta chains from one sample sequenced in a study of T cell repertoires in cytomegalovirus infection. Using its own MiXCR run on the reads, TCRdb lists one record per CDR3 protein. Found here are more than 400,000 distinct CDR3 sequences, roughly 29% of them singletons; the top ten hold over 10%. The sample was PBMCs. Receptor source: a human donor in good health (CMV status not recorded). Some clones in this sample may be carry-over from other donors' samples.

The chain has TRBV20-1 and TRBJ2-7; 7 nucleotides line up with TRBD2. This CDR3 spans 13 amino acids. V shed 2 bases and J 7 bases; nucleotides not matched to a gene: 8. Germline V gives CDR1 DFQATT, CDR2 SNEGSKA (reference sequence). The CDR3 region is CSARQAGSGEQYV. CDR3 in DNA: TGCAGTGCTAGACAAGCGGGATCGGGGGAGCAGTACGTC.

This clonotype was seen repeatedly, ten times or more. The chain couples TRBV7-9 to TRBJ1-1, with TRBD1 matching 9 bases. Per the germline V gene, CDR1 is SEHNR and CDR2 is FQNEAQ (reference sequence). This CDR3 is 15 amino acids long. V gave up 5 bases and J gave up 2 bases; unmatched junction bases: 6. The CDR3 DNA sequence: TGTGCCAGCAGCCCCCGGGACAGGGTCAACACTGAAGCTTTCTTT. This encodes CASSPRDRVNTEAFF.

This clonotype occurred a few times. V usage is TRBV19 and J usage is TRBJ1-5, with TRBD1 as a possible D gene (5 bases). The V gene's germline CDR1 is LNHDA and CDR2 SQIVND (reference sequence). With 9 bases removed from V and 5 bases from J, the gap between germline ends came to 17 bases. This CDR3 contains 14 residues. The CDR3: CASDGAQRHQPQHF. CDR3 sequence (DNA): TGTGCCAGCGACGGGGCCCAAAGGCATCAGCCCCAGCATTTT. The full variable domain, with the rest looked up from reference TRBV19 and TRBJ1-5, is DGGITQSPKYLFRKEGQNVTLSCEQNLNHDAMYWYRQDPGQGLRLIYYSQIVNDFQKGDIAEGYSVSREKKESFPLTVTSAQKNPTAFYLCASDGAQRHQPQHFGDGTRLSIL.

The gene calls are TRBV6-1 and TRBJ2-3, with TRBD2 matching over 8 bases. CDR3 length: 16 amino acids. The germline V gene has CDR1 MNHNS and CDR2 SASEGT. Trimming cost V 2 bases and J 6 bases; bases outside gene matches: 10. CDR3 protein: CASSELVSGMGDTQYF. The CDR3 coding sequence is TGTGCCAGCAGTGAATTGGTTAGCGGGATGGGGGATACGCAGTATTTT.

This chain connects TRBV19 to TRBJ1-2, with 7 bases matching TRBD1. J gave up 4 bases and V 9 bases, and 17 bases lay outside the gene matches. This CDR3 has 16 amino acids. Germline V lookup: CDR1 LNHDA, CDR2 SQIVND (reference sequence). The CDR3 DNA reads TGTGCCAGCGCGCCACCATTATTAGGACAGGTCTATGGCTACACCTTC. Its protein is CASAPPLLGQVYGYTF.

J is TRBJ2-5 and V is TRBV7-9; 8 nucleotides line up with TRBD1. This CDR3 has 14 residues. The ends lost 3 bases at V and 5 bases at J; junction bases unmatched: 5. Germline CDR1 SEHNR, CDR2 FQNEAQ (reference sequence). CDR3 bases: TGTGCCAGCAGCTTTACAGGGGGAGAGGAGACCCAGTACTTC. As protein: CASSFTGGEETQYF.

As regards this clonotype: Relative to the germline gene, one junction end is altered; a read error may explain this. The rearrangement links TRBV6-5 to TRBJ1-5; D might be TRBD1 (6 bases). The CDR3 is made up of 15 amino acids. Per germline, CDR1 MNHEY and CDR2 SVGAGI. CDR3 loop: CASSHSGTPNQPQHF. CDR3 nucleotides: TGTGCCAGCAGTCACTCCGGGACACCGAATCAGCCCCAGCATTTT.

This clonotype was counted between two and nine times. In nucleotides, the CDR3 is TGCGCCAGCAGCCAAGATTCGGCTTATCAGCCCCAGCATTTT. This gives the protein CASSQDSAYQPQHF. The V gene is TRBV4-3, the J gene TRBJ1-5; D gene ambiguous. V was cut by 0 bases and J by 5 bases, with 8 bases left in between. Germline CDR1 is LGHNA and CDR2 is YSLEER. This CDR3 comprises 14 residues.

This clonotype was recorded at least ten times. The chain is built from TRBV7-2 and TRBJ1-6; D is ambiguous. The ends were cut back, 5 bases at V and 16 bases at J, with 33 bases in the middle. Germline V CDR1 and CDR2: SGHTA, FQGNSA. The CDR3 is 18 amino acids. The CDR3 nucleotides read TGTGCCAGCAGCCCCGACCCACCCGGGCACGGAACCATTTTTCTACTCCACTTT. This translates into CASSPDPPGHGTIFLLHF.

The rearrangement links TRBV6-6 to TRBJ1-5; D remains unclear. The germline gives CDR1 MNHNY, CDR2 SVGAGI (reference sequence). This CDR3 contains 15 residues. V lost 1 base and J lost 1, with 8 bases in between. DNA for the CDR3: TGTGCCAGCAGTTACTACCCGAGAAGCAATCAGCCCCAGCATTTT. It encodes CASSYYPRSNQPQHF.

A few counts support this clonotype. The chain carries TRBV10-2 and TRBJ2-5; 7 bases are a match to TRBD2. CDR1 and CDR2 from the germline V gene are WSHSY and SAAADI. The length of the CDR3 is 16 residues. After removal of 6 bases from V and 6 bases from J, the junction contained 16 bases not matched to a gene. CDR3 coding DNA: TGCGCCAGCAGCTTTCCCCCTGGCGGGAGTAAAAAGACCCAGTACTTC. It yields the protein CASSFPPGGSKKTQYF.

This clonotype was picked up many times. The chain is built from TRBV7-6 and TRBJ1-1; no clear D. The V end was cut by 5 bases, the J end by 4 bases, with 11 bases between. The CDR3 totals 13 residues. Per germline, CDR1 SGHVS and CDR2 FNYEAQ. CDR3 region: CASSLLAGTEAFF. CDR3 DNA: TGTGCCAGCAGCCTACTGGCTGGCACTGAAGCTTTCTTT.

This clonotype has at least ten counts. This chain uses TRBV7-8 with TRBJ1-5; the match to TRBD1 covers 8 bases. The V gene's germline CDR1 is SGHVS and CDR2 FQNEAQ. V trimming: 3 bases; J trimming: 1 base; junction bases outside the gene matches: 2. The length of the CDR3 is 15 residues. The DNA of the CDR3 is TGTGCCAGCAGCTTGCAGGGGGCAAGCAATCAGCCCCAGCATTTT. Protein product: CASSLQGASNQPQHF.

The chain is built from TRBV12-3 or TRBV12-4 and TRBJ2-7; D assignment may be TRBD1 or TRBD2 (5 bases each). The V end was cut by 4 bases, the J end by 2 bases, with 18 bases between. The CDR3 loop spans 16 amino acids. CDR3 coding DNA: TGTGCCAGCAGTTCCTTCGGGACGCCTAGACCCTACGAGCAGTACTTC. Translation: CASSSFGTPRPYEQYF.

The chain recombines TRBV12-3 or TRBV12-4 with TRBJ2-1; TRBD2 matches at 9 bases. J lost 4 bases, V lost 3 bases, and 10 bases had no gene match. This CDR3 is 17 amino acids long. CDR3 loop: CASSFFAGGGQYNEQFF. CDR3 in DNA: TGTGCCAGCAGTTTCTTTGCGGGAGGGGGTCAATACAATGAGCAGTTCTTC.

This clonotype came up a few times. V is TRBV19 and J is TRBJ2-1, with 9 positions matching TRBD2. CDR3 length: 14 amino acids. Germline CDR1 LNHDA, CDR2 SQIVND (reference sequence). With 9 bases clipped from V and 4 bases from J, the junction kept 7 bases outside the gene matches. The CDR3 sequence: CARKTSGGYNEQFF. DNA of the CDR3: TGTGCCAGAAAGACTAGCGGAGGGTACAATGAGCAGTTCTTC.

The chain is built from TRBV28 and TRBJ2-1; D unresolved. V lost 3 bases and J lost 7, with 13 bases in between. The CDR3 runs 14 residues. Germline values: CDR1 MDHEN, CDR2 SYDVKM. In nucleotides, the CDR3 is TGTGCCAGCAGTTTGGATCTCGGTTGGAATGAGCAGTTCTTC. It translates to CASSLDLGWNEQFF.

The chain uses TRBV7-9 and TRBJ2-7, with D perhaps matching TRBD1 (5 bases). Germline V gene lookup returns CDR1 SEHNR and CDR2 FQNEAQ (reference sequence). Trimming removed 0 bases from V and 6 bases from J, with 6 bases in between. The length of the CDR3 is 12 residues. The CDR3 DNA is TGTGCCAGCAGCTTAGCGGGGCGCGAGCAGTACTTC. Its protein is CASSLAGREQYF.

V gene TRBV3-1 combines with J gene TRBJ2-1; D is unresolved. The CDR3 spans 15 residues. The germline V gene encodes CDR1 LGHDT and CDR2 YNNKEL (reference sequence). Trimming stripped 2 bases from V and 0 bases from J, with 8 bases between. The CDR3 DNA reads TGTGCCAGCAGCCAAAGACTGGGCTCCTACAATGAGCAGTTCTTC. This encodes CASSQRLGSYNEQFF.